This T cell receptor (beta chain) was found in a study of tumor-infiltrating lymphocytes in primary liver carcinoma. Study details: Enrolled patients were male and female, aged 30 to 69 years.

Trimming at V came to 6 bases and at J to 8 bases, leaving 7 bases not matched to a gene. The CDR3 runs to 13 residues. The germline CDR1 and CDR2 sequences are MNHEY and SVGAGI. Co-extracted RNA and DNA came from about 19-30 mg of unsorted bulk tissue. This clonotype came up many times. The target antigen is unknown. Study-level results: Among top clones, only about 7-25% appeared in all five tumor regions.

Total RNA (about 500 ng) served as template for TCR beta cDNA synthesis primed by a constant-region primer. TCR beta libraries came from three nested multiplex PCR rounds using slightly modified ARM-PCR. For about 11 cycles apiece, the opening two PCR rounds ran with TRBV1-TRBV30 forward primers and a C-beta reverse primer. TCRdb re-analysed the multiplex PCR reads in MiXCR, keeping a single row per CDR3 protein. The profile covers roughly 70,000 distinct CDR3 sequences, with about three quarters appearing a single time and around 44% taken by the ten largest. What was sequenced was liver tumor tissue from sampling region 4. Subset noted: tumor region T4, right-lateral pole. The rearrangement joins TRBV6-5 to TRBJ1-2, with 9 nucleotides matching TRBD1. The clonotype was recovered from a man aged 40-49 years with primary liver carcinoma and hepatitis B virus infection. The CDR3 DNA reads as TGTGCCAGCAGCCCACAGGGGGCGGTCGGCTACACCTTC. This codes for CASSPQGAVGYTF.